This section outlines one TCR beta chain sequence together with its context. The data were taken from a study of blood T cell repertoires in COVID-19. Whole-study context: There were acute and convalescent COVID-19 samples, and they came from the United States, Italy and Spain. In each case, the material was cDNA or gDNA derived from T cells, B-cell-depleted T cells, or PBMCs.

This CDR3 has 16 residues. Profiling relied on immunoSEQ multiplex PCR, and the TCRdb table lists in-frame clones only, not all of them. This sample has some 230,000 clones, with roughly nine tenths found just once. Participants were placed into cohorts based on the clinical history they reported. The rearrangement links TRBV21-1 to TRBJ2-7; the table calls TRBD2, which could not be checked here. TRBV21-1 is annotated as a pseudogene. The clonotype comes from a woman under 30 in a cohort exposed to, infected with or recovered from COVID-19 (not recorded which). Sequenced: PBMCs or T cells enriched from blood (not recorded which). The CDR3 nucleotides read TGTGCCAGCACTGAGGCCCCTCTAGCGGCTTCCTACGAGCAGTACTTC. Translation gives CASTEAPLAASYEQYF.